The clone carrying this T cell receptor (beta chain) has just one count. Antigen: not known. This record comes from a study of T cell responses to AZD1222 COVID-19 vaccine. Study background: Analyses pooled second doses at about 4 or about 12 weeks.

Clones were read by immunoSEQ multiplex PCR, and TCRdb kept only the in-frame ones, dropping some. The sample contains 110,000 to 150,000 clones, roughly 85% of which appear only once. Study results and limitations: Donors were mostly white British, more females; clonal diversity possibly underestimated.

This CDR3 is built from 15 residues. J lost 6 bases, V lost 4 bases, and 11 bases had no gene match. Germline assignment: CDR1 GTSNPN and CDR2 SVGIG (reference sequence). This sample comprised peripheral blood, obtained on day 0 of AZD1222 vaccination. The chain recombines TRBV30 with TRBJ1-5; the match to TRBD1 covers 8 bases. This receptor was taken from an adult in good health. CDR3 sequence (DNA): TGTGCCTGGACCAGGGGGCCAGGGGGTACTCAGCCCCAGCATTTT. It is translated as CAWTRGPGGTQPQHF. Complete variable domain (other parts from reference TRBV30 and TRBJ1-5): SQTIHQWPATLVQPVGSPLSLECTVEGTSNPNLYWYRQAAGRGLQLLFYSVGIGQISSEVPQNLSASRPQDRQFILSSKKLLLSDSGFYLCAWTRGPGGTQPQHFGDGTRLSIL.